This T cell receptor (beta chain) was recovered during a study of shared clonotypes between healthy human individuals (dated by TCRdb to about 2020). The study in broad terms: A few men and a couple of women, aged 18 to 49 years, made up the cohort. Per donor, leukapheresis produced somewhere between about 0.9 and 10 billion PBMCs. The study deeply sequenced blood TCR repertoires of several healthy adults to estimate repertoire size and the extent of clonotype sharing between individuals. To increase sequencing depth and limit assay-specific biases, different laboratories used diverse techniques to prepare libraries and sequence TCR repertoires. Per donor, three plates each were used for CD4 naive and CD4 memory, two for CD8 naive, and one for CD8 memory.

Using the deep immunoSEQ assay, TCR CDR3 regions were amplified from genomic DNA by multiplex PCR. Extracted genomic DNA from each cell subset was spread evenly across all wells of several immunoSEQ 96-well plates, with each plate serving as a replicate. For sorted subsets, each replicate PCR was loaded with around 220 ng genomic DNA, equivalent to some 27,000 T cell genomes. Purified libraries were quantified with a Qubit 3.0 fluorometer, sized on a Bioanalyzer 2100, and re-quantified with the KAPA Library Quantification kit. A separate single-read 150-cycle Illumina NextSeq 550 flow cell was used to sequence each immunoSEQ 96-well plate. On the study's bioinformatics: Because only junctional sequences without quality scores were contained in the immunoSEQ output, filtering matching that applied to full-length reads could not be performed. To assign V/J genes and CDR3, sequences were annotated using PyIR, a Python wrapper for IgBLAST v1.9, with IMGT germline references. Reads were filtered out if the reads had weak V/J assignments (E-value above 1e-6), no CDR3, stop codons, out-of-frame junctions, or ambiguous translated residues. A V3J clonotype was defined by an identical inferred V gene, J gene, and CDR3 amino acid sequence. The percentage overlap between two repertoires was calculated by dividing the number of shared unique clonotypes by the size of the smaller repertoire. Richness of each repertoire was evaluated using RTK rarefaction, the Chao1 estimator, and Recon v2.1 estimates of unobserved clonotypes. Generation probabilities for all TCRbeta clonotypes obtained by the gDNA method from a few donors were computed using OLGA. Entries here come from immuneACCESS through TCRdb and include only in-frame sequences with V and J called. Some clones fail to appear in such tables; in the studies checked, an unresolved V gene covers under half of the shortfall, and the cause of the remainder is unknown. Clone size and V and J calls were adopted from that table, with D and trimming inferred from the DNA. For this sample the table gives 600,000 to 750,000 clones, of which approximately 79% were detected only once. The ten largest clones represent 1.8% of the sample.

Broader findings and caveats from the paper: Pairwise subsampling led to the expectation that sequencing depth would affect the degree of clonotype sharing among donors. Sampling was restricted to blood, and TCR repertoires in tissue are likely to differ from TCR repertoires in blood. Compared with non-shared clonotypes, clonotypes shared by all four sorted-subset donors had higher generation probabilities. Incomplete sequencing was indicated by rarefaction of sorted-subset datasets, despite the large sequencing depth. Because the study included only a small number of donors, the genetic and exposure-history diversity represented was limited. Approximately 5% of naive CD4, roughly 3.5% of naive CD8, roughly 2.4% of memory CD4, and 0.35% to 0.4% of memory CD8 clonotypes were shared across four donors. Estimated clonotype richness was generally larger for naive than for memory subsets.

About this clone: It has no known antigen specificity. There are no base qualities to consult, and no much larger clone falls within one base.

From the germline V gene, CDR1 is SGHAT and CDR2 is FQNNGV. V drops 5 bases and J drops 2 bases, leaving 16 bases in between. Reading from cysteine to phenylalanine, the CDR3 counts 15 amino acids. Only the CDR3 DNA is retained, 45 bases long and in frame from the first base. Donors were healthy HIV-negative adults with no recently reported acute infections or vaccinations. Only Caucasian adults living in Nashville, Tennessee, USA were represented among the donors. CD4+ T cells were enriched by magnetic negative selection; naive cells were then positively selected on CD45RA, and the negative fraction formed the memory subset. Blood was obtained by leukapheresis, after which PBMCs were separated by Ficoll-Histopaque density gradient centrifugation and cryopreserved in liquid nitrogen vapor phase. Analytical flow cytometry was used to check the purity and quantity of each magnetically sorted T cell population. Genomic DNA was isolated from each sorted fraction and quantified by UV absorbance on a Nanodrop 2000c.

The chain was built from TRBV11-2 and TRBJ2-7, with a weak D call of TRBD2 (6 bases match). The sequence came from a young woman in good health. Sequenced material: memory CD4+ T cells sorted from blood. According to the study, the label for this sample's cell subset or site signals: CD45RA-negative fraction. The bases are TGTGCCAGCAGCCCCCAGGGTAGCGGTCCCTACGAGCAGTACTTC. Its amino acids are CASSPQGSGPYEQYF.